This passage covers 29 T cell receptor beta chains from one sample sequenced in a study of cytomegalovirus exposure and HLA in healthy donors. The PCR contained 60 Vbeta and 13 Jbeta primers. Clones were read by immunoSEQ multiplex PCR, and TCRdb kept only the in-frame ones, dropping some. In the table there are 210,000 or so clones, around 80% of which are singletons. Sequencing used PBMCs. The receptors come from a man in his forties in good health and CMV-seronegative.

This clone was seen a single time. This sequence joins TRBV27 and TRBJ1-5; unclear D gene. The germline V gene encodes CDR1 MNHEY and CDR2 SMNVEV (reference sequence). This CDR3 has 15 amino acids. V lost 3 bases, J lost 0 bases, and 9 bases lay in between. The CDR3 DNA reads TGTGCCAGCAGTTTTCAGGCGTATAGCAATCAGCCCCAGCATTTT. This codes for CASSFQAYSNQPQHF.

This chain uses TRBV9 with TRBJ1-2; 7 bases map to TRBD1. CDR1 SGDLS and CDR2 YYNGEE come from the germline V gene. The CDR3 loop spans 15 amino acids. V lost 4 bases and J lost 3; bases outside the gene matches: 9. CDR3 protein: CASSSPDREHYGYTF. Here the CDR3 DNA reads TGTGCCAGCAGCTCCCCCGACAGGGAGCACTATGGCTACACCTTC.

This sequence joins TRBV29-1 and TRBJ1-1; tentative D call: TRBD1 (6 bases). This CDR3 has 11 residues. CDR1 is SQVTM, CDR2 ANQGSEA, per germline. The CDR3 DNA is TGCAGTTGCAGAGGGGGCACTGAAGCTTTCTTT. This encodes CSCRGGTEAFF.

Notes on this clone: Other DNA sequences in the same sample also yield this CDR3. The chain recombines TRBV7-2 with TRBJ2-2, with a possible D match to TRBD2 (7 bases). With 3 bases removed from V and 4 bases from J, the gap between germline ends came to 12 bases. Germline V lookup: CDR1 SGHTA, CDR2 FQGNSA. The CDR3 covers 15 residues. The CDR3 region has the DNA TGTGCCAGCAGCTTGGTGGGGGGGCTCACCGGGGAGCTGTTTTTT. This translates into CASSLVGGLTGELFF.

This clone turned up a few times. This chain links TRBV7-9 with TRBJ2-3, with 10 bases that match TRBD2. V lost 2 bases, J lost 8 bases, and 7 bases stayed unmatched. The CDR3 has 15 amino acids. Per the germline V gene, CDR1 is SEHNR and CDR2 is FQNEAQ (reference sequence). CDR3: CASSLSGGDPVTQYF. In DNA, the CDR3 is TGTGCCAGCAGCTTAAGCGGGGGGGATCCAGTTACGCAGTATTTT.

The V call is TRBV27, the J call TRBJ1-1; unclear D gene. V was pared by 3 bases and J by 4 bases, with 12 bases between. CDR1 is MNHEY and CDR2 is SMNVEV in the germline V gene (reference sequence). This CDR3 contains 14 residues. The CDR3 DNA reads TGTGCCAGCAGTTTGTTCAGTCCGGGCACTGAAGCTTTCTTT. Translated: CASSLFSPGTEAFF.

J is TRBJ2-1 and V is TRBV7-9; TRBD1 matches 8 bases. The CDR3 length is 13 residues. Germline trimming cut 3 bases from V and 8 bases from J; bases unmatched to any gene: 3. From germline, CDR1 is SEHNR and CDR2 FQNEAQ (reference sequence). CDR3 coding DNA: TGTGCCAGCAGCTTGACAGGGGAGTATGAGCAGTTCTTC. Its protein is CASSLTGEYEQFF. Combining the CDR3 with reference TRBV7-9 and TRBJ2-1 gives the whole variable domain DTGVSQNPRHKITKRGQNVTFRCDPISEHNRLYWYRQTLGQGPEFLTYFQNEAQLEKSRLLSDRFSAERPKGSFSTLEIQRTEQGDSAMYLCASSLTGEYEQFFGPGTRLTVL.

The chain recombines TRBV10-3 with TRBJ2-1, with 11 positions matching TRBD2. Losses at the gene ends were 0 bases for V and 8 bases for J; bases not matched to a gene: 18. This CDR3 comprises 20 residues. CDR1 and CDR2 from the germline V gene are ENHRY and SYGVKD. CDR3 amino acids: CAISESWDSRLAGTHHEQFF. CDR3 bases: TGTGCCATCAGTGAGTCTTGGGACAGCCGACTAGCGGGGACCCACCATGAGCAGTTCTTC.

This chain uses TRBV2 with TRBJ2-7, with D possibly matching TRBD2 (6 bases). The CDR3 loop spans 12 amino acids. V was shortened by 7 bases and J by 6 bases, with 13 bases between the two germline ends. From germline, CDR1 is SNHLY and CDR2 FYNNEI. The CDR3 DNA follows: TGTGCCAGCATATGGGGGGAACGCGAGCAGTACTTC. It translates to CASIWGEREQYF.

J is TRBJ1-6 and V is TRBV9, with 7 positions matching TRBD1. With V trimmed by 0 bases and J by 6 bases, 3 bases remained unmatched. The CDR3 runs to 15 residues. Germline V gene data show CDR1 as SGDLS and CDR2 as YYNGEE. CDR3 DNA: TGTGCCAGCAGCGTAGGGGGGACAGCTAATTCACCCCTCCACTTT. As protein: CASSVGGTANSPLHF.

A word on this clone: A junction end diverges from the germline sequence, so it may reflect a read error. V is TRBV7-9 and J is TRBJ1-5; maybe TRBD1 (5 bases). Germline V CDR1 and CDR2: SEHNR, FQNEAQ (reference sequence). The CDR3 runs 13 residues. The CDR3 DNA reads TGTTCCAGTAGTCCCCAGGAGGGGAAGCCCCAGCATTTT. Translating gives CSSSPQEGKPQHF.

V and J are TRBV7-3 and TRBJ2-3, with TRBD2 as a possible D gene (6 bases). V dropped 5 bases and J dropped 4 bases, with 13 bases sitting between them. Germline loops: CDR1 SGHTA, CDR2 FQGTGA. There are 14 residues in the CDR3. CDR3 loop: CASSPYGGSDTQYF. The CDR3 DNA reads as TGTGCCAGCAGCCCGTACGGGGGATCAGATACGCAGTATTTT.

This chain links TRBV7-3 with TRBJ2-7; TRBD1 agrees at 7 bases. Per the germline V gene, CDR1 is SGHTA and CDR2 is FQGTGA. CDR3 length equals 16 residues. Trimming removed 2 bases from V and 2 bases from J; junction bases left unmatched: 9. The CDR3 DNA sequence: TGTGCCAGCAGCTTAGAAGGCAGGGGGACCCCCTACGAGCAGTACTTC. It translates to CASSLEGRGTPYEQYF.

The CDR3 sequence is CASSIKGGDTEAFF. The CDR3 coding sequence is TGTGCCAGTAGTATAAAGGGGGGGGATACTGAAGCTTTCTTT. The gene calls are TRBV19 and TRBJ1-1; D possibly corresponds to TRBD1 (6 bases). This CDR3 has 14 residues. V was shortened by 2 bases and J by 5 bases, with 12 bases between the two germline ends. In germline, CDR1 is LNHDA, CDR2 SQIVND (reference sequence).

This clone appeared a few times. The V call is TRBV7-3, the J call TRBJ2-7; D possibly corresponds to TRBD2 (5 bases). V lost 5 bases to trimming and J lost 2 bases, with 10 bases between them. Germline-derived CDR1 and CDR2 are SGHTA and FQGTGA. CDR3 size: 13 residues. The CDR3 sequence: CASSEDYAYEQYF. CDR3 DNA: TGTGCCAGCAGCGAAGACTACGCCTACGAGCAGTACTTC.

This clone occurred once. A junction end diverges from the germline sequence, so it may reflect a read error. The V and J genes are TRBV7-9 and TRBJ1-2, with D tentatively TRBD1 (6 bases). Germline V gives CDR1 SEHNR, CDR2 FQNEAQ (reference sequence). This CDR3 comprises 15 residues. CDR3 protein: CSSSLLRDTNYGYTF. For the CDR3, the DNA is TGTTCCAGCAGCTTATTACGGGACACTAACTATGGCTACACCTTC. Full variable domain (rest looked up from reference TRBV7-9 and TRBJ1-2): DTGVSQNPRHKITKRGQNVTFRCDPISEHNRLYWYRQTLGQGPEFLTYFQNEAQLEKSRLLSDRFSAERPKGSFSTLEIQRTEQGDSAMYLCSSSLLRDTNYGYTFGSGTRLTVV.

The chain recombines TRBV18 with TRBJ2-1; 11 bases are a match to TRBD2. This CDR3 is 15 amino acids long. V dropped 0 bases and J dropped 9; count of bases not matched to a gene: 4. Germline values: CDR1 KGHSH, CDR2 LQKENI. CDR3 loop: CASSPPASGGLEQFF. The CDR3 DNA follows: TGTGCCAGCTCACCACCGGCTAGCGGGGGGCTTGAGCAGTTCTTC. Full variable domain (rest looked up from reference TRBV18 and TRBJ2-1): NAGVMQNPRHLVRRRGQEARLRCSPMKGHSHVYWYRQLPEEGLKFMVYLQKENIIDESGMPKERFSAEFPKEGPSILRIQQVVRGDSAAYFCASSPPASGGLEQFFGPGTRLTVL.

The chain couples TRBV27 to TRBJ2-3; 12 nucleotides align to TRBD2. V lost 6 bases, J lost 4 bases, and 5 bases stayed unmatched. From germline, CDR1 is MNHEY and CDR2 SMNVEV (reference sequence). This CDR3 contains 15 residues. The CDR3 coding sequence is TGTGCCAGCAGGACTAGCGGGAGTGGAGCAGATACGCAGTATTTT. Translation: CASRTSGSGADTQYF.

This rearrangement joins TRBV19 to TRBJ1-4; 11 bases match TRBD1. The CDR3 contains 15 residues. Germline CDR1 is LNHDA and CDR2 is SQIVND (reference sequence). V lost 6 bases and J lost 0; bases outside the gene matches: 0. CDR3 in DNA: TGTGCCAGTAGGGGACAGGGGGCAACTAATGAAAAACTGTTTTTT. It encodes CASRGQGATNEKLFF. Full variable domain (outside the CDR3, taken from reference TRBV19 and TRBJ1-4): DGGITQSPKYLFRKEGQNVTLSCEQNLNHDAMYWYRQDPGQGLRLIYYSQIVNDFQKGDIAEGYSVSREKKESFPLTVTSAQKNPTAFYLCASRGQGATNEKLFFGSGTQLSVL.

The CDR3 sequence is CASSDTQRGGEETQYF. The CDR3 DNA follows: TGTGCCAGCAGTGACACCCAGCGGGGGGGCGAAGAGACCCAGTACTTC. V and J are TRBV2 and TRBJ2-5, with TRBD2 matching 10 bases. With 3 bases clipped from V and 3 bases from J, the junction kept 7 bases outside the gene matches. Germline assignment: CDR1 SNHLY and CDR2 FYNNEI. The CDR3 consists of 16 residues.

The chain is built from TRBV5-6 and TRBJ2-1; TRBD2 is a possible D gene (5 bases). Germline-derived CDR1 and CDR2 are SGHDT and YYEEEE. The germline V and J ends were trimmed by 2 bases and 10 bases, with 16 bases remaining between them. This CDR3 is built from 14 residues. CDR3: CASSFPADFTEQFF. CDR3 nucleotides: TGTGCCAGCAGCTTCCCAGCGGACTTCACGGAGCAGTTCTTC.

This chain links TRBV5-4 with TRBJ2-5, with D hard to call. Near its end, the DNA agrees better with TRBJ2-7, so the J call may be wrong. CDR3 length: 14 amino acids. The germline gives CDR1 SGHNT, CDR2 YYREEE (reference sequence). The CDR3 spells CASSLGGDSYEQYF. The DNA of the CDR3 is TGTGCCAGCAGCTTGGGAGGTGACTCCTACGAGCAGTACTTC.

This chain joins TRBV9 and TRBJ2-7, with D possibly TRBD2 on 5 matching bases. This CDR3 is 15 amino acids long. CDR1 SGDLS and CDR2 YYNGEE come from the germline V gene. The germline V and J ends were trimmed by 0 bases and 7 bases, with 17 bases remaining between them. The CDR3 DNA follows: TGTGCCAGCAGCGTAGAGGTGGGCGACACGGGGGAGCAGTACTTC. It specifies CASSVEVGDTGEQYF.

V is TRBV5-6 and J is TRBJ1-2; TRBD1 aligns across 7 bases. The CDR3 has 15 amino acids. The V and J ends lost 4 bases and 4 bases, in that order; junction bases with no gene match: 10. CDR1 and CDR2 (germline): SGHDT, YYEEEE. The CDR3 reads CASSRDPQGSYGYTF. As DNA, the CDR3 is TGTGCCAGCAGCAGAGATCCACAGGGGAGCTATGGCTACACCTTC.

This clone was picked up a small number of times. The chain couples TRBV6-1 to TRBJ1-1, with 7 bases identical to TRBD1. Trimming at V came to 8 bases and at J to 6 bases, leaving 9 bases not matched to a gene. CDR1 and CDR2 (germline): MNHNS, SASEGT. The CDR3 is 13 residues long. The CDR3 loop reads CASARQGYAEAFF. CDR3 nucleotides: TGTGCCAGCGCTCGACAGGGCTACGCTGAAGCTTTCTTT.

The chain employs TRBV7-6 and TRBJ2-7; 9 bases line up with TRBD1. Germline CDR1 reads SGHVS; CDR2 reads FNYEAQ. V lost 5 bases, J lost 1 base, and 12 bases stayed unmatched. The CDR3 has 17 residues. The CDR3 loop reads CASSLRRQGDRSYEQYF. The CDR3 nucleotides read TGTGCCAGCAGCCTCCGCCGACAGGGGGACCGATCCTACGAGCAGTACTTC. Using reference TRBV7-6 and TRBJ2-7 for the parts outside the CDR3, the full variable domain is GAGVSQSPRYKVTKRGQDVALRCDPISGHVSLYWYRQALGQGPEFLTYFNYEAQQDKSGLPNDRFSAERPEGSISTLTIQRTEQRDSAMYRCASSLRRQGDRSYEQYFGPGTRLTVT.

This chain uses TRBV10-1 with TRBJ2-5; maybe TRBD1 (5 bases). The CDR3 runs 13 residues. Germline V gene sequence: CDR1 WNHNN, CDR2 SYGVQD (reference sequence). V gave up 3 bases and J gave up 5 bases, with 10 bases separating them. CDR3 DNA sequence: TGCGCCAGCAGTGACTGGGGCCGGGAGACCCAGTACTTC. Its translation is CASSDWGRETQYF.

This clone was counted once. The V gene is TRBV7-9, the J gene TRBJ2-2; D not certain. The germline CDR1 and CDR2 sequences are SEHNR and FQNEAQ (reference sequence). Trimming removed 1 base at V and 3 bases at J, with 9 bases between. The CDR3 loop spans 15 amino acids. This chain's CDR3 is CASSLGAVDTGELFF. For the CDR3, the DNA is TGTGCCAGCAGCTTAGGGGCAGTAGACACCGGGGAGCTGTTTTTT.

CDR3 DNA sequence: TGTGCCAGCAGTTGGGTTCCGGGACAGAGCTCCTACGAGCAGTACTTC. It is translated as CASSWVPGQSSYEQYF. The chain is built from TRBV6-5 and TRBJ2-7; the match to TRBD1 covers 7 bases. V gave up 4 bases and J gave up 0 bases; unmatched junction bases: 9. This CDR3 is built from 16 residues. CDR1 is MNHEY, CDR2 SVGAGI, per germline.